This T cell receptor (beta chain) was sequenced during a study of T cells in Graves' hyperthyroidism and ophthalmopathy. Patients showing uncontrolled infection, other autoimmune disease, pregnancy or lactation were ineligible. For the diagnoses, clinical symptoms, serum thyroxine and TRAb, thyroid ultrasound and orbital computed tomography were used. Amplification of TCR beta CDR3 regions used RNA as the template. With the HTBI primer set, the TCR CDR3 went through a first round of RT-PCR. TCRdb ran MiXCR on the multiplex PCR reads and lists one entry per CDR3 protein. The sample holds hundreds of thousands of distinct CDR3 sequences, around 15% seen once. On this clonotype itself: The target antigen is unknown. Compared with germline, one end of the junction differs, possibly owing to a read error.

CDR1 and CDR2 from the germline V gene are DFQATT and SNEGSKA (reference sequence). This CDR3 spans 15 amino acids. Findings of the study overall: Appearing also in blood were most of the thyroid clonotypes expanded above 0.001. In simple terms, a model built on 13 V-J features told ophthalmopathy apart from stable hyperthyroidism.

Material: blood. This clonotype originated in a woman aged 18-29 years with Graves' hyperthyroidism. The chain carries TRBV20-1 and TRBJ2-5, with 8 positions matching TRBD1. The CDR3 DNA reads as TGCAGTGCTGCCCCGCGGGACAGGCACCAGGAGACCCAGTACTTC. Translated, it gives CSAAPRDRHQETQYF.